This T cell receptor beta chain is from a study of T cells in Graves' hyperthyroidism and ophthalmopathy. Findings and limits, study-wide: Blood samples included most of the expanded thyroid clonotypes exceeding 0.001.

A note on this clonotype: Its antigen remains unidentified.

V shed 3 bases and J 3 bases; nucleotides not matched to a gene: 14. This CDR3 comprises 18 residues. Germline-derived CDR1 and CDR2 are LGHDT and YNNKEL (reference sequence). What was amplified from RNA transcripts were TCR beta CDR3 regions. With the HTBI primer set, the TCR CDR3 went through a first round of RT-PCR. From the multiplex PCR reads, TCRdb called clonotypes with MiXCR, one entry per CDR3 protein. The sample holds 130,000 to 150,000 distinct CDR3 sequences, roughly a fifth seen once. The sample taken for sequencing was blood. The rearrangement links TRBV3-1 to TRBJ2-7, with 10 positions matching TRBD2. This receptor was obtained from a woman between 50 and 59 years old with Graves' hyperthyroidism that later progressed to Graves' ophthalmopathy. CDR3 residues: CASSHILISGGRIYEQYF. The CDR3 bases are TGTGCCAGCAGCCATATTTTGATTAGCGGGGGGCGGATCTACGAGCAGTACTTC.